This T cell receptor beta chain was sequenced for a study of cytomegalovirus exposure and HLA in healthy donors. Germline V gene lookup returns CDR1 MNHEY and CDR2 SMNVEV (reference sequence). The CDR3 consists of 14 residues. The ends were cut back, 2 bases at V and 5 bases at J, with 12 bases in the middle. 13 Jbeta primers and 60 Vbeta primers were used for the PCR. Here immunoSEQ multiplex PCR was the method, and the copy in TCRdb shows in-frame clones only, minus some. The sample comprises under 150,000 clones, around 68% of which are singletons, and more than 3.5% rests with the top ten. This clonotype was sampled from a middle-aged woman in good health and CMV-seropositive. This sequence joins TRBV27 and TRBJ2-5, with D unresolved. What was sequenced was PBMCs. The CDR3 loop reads CASSLKTARETQYF. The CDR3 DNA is TGTGCCAGCAGTTTAAAAACAGCAAGGGAGACCCAGTACTTC.